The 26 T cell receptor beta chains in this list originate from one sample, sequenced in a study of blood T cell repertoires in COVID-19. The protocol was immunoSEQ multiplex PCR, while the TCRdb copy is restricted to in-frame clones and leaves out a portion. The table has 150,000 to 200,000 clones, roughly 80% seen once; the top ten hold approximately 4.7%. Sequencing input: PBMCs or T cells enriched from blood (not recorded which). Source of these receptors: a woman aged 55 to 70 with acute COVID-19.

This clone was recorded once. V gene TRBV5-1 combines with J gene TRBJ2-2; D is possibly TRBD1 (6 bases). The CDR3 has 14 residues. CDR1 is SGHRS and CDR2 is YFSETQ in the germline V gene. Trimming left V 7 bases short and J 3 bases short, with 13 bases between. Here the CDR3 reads CASDPQGYTGELFF. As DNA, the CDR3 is TGCGCCAGCGACCCACAGGGTTACACCGGGGAGCTGTTTTTT.

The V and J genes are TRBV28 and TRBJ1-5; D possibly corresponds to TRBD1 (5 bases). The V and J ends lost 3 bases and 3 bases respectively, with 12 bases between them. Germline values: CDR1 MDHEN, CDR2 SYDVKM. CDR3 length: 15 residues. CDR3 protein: CASSFGRVDNQPQHF. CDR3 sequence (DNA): TGTGCCAGCAGTTTCGGCAGGGTAGACAATCAGCCCCAGCATTTT.

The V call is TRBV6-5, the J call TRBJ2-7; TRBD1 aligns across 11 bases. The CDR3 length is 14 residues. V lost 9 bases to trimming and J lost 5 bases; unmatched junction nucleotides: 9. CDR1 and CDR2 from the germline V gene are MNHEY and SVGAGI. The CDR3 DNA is TGTGCCAGTATTACGGGACAGGGGGACCACGAGCAGTACTTC. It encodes CASITGQGDHEQYF.

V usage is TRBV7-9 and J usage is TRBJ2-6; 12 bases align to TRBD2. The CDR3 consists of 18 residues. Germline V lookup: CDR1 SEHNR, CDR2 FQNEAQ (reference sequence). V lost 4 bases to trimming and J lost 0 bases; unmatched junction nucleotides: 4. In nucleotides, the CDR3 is TGTGCCAGCAGCTCACTAGCGGGGGGAAGCTCTGGGGCCAACGTCCTGACTTTC. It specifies CASSSLAGGSSGANVLTF.

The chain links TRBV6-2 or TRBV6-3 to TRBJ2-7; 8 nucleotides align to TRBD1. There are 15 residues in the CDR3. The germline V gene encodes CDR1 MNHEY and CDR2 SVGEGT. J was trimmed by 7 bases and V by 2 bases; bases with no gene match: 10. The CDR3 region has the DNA TGTGCCAGCAGTTACGGCGGGACAGGAAAGCGAGAGCAGTACGTC. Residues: CASSYGGTGKREQYV.

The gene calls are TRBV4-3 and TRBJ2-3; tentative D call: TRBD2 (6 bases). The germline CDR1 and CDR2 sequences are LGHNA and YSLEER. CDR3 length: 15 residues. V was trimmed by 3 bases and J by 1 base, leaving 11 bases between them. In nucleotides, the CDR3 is TGCGCCAGCAGCCAGGAGGGGATGCGCACAGATACGCAGTATTTT. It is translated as CASSQEGMRTDTQYF.

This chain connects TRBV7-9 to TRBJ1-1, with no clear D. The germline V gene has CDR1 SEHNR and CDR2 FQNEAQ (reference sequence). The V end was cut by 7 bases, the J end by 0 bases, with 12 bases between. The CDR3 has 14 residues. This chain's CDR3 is CASKEGILNTEAFF. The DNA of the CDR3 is TGTGCCAGCAAGGAGGGCATCCTGAACACTGAAGCTTTCTTT.

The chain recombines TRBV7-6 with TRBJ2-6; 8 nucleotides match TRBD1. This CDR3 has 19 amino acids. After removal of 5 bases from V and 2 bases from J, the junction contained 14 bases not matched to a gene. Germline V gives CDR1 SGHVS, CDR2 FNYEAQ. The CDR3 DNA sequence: TGTGCCAGCAGCCCCAAAGCGACAGGGGTATTCACTGGGGCCAACGTCCTGACTTTC. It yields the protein CASSPKATGVFTGANVLTF.

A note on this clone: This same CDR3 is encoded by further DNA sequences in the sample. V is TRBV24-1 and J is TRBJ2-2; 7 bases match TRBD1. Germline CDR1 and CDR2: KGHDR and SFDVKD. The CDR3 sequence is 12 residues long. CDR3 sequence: CPTGKLNGELFF. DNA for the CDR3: TGTCCGACAGGGAAGTTAAACGGGGAGCTGTTTTTT.

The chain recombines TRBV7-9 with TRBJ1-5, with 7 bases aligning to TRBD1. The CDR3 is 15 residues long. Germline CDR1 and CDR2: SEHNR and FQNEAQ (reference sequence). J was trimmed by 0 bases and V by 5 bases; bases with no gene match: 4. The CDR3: CASSQGVISNQPQHF. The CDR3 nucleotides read TGTGCCAGCAGCCAGGGGGTGATTAGCAATCAGCCCCAGCATTTT.

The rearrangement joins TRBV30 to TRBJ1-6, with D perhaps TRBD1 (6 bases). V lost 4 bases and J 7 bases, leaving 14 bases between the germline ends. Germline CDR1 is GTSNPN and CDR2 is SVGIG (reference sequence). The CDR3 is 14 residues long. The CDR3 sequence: CAWNHRVSNSPLHF. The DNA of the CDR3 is TGTGCCTGGAATCACAGGGTGAGCAATTCACCCCTCCACTTT.

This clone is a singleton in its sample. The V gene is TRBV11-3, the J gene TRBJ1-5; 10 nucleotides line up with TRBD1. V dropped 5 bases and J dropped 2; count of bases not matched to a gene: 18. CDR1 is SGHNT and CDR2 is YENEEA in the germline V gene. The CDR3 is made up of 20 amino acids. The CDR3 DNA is TGTGCCAGCAGCCGAACGTGGGACAGGGGCCCCATGGGGGGCAATCAGCCCCAGCATTTT. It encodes CASSRTWDRGPMGGNQPQHF.

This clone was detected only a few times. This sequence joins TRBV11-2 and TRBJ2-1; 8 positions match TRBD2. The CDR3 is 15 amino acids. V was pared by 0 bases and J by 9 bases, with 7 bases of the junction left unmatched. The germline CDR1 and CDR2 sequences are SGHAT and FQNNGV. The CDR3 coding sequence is TGTGCCAGCAGCTTAGAAGCGGGGGCCTTGAGTGAGCAGTTCTTC. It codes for CASSLEAGALSEQFF.

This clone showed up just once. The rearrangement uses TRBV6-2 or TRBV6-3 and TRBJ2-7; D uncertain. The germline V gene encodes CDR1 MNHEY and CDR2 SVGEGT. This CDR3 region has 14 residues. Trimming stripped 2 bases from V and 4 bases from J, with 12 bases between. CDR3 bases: TGTGCCAGCAGTTACGACACCCCGTATTACGAGCAGTACTTC. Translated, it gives CASSYDTPYYEQYF.

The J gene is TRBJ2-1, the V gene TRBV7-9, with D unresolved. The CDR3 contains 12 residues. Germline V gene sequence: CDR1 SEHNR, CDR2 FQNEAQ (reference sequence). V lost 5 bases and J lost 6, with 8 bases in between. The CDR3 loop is CASSKTPNEQFF. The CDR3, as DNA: TGTGCCAGCAGCAAAACTCCCAATGAGCAGTTCTTC.

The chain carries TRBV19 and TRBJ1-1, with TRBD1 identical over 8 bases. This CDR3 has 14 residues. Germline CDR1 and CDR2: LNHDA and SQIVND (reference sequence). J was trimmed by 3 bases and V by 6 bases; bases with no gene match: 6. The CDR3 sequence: CASRGTGSHTEAFF. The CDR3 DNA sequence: TGTGCCAGTAGAGGGACAGGCAGTCACACTGAAGCTTTCTTT.

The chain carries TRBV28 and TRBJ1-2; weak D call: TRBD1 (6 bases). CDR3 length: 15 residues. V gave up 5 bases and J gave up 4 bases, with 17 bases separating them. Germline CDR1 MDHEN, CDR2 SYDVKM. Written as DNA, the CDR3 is TGTGCCAGCAGTCCCCCATTCCGGGACACCTATGGCTACACCTTC. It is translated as CASSPPFRDTYGYTF.

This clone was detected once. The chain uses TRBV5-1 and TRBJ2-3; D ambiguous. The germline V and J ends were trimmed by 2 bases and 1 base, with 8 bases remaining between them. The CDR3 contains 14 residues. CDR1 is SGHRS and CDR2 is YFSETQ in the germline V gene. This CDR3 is CASSFPSGTDTQYF. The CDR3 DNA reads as TGCGCCAGCAGCTTCCCCAGCGGCACAGATACGCAGTATTTT.

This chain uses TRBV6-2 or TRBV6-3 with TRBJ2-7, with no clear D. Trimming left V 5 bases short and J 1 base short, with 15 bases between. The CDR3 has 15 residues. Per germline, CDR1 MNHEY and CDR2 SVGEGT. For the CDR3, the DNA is TGTGCCAGCAGTCGAGGATGGGTAGTATCCTACGAGCAGTACGTC. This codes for CASSRGWVVSYEQYV.

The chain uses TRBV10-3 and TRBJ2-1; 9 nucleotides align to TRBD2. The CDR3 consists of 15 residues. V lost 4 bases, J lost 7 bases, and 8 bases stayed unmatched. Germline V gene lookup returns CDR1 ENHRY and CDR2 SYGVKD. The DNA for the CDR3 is TGTGCCATCAGTGGAGGACTAGCGATGGATAATGAGCAGTTCTTC. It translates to CAISGGLAMDNEQFF.

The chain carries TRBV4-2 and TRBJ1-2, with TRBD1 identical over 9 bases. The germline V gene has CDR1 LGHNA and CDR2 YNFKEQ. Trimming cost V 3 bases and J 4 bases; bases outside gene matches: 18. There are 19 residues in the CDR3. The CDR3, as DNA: TGTGCCAGCAGCCAGGAACAGGGGGCGCCATGGACCGGGGTCTATGGCTACACCTTC. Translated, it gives CASSQEQGAPWTGVYGYTF.

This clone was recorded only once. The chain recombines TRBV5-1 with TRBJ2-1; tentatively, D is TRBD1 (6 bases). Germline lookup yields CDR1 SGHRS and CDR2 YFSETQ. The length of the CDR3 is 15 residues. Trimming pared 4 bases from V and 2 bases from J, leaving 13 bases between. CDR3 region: CASSPGQPPYNEQFF. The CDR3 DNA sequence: TGCGCCAGCAGCCCCGGACAGCCCCCCTACAATGAGCAGTTCTTC.

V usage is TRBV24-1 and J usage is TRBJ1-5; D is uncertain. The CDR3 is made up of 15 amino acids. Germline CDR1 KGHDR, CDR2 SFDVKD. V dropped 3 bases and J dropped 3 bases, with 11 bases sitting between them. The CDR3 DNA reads TGTGCCACCAGTGATAGGCGGACTCTCAATCAGCCCCAGCATTTT. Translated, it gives CATSDRRTLNQPQHF.

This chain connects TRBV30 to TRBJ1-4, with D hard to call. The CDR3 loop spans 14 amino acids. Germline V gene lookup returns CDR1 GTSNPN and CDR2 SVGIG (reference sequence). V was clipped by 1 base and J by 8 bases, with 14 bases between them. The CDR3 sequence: CAWSDGRYTEKLFF. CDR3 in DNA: TGTGCCTGGAGTGATGGGCGATACACGGAAAAACTGTTTTTT.

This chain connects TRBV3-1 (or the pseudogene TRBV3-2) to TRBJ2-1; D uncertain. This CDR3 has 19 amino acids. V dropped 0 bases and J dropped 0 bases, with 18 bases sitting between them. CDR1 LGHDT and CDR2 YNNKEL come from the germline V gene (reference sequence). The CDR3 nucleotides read TGTGCCAGCAGCCAAGATCCGTTTCGGGTTTCTAGCTCCTACAATGAGCAGTTCTTC. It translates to CASSQDPFRVSSSYNEQFF.

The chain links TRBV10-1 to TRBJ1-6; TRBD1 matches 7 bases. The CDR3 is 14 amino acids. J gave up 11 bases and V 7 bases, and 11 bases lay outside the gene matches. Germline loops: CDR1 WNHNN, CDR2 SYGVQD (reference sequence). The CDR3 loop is CASTSDRKRPPLHF. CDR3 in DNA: TGCGCCAGCACCTCGGACAGGAAGAGGCCACCCCTCCACTTT.